The sequence of this T cell receptor (beta chain) was determined in a study of blood T cell repertoires in COVID-19. The CDR3 extends over 17 amino acids. The germline CDR1 and CDR2 sequences are SQVTM and ANQGSEA. With 7 bases removed from V and 3 bases from J, the gap between germline ends came to 24 bases. The assay was immunoSEQ multiplex PCR, and TCRdb's table has in-frame clones only and misses some. In the table there are some 150,000 clones, roughly 86% of which are singletons. The TCR originated in a woman in her forties or fifties with acute or convalescent COVID-19. The sequenced sample was peripheral blood. The gene calls are TRBV29-1 and TRBJ2-2; TRBD1 might be the D (6 bases). In DNA, the CDR3 is TGCAGCGCCAAGTTGGCTACAGGGATAGGGGACACCGGGGAGCTGTTTTTT. Its protein is CSAKLATGIGDTGELFF.